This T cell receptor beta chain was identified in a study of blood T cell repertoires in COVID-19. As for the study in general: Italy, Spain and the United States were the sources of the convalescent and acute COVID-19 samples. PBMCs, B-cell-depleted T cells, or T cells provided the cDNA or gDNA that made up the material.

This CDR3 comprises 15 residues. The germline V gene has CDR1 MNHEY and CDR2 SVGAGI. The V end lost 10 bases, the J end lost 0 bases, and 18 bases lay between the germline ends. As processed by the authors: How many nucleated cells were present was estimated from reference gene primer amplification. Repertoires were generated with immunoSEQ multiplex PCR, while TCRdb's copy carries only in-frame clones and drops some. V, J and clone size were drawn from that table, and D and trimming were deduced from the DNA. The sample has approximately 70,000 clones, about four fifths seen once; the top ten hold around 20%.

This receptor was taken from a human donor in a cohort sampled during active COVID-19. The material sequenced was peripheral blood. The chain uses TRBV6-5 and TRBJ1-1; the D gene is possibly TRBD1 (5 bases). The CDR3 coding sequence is TGTGCCACCCGTTCGAGACAGTGGATGAACACTGAAGCTTTCTTT. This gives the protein CATRSRQWMNTEAFF.